Reported below is one TCR beta chain. These data belong to a study of blood T cell repertoires in COVID-19. Study information: Material from acute and convalescent COVID-19 was sourced from the United States, Italy and Spain.

CDR3 length equals 13 residues. The V gene lost 4 bases and the J gene lost 4 bases, with 8 bases spanning the gap. CDR1 SEHNR and CDR2 FQNEAQ come from the germline V gene (reference sequence). As processed by the authors: Estimates of nucleated cell counts were drawn from the amplification of reference gene primers. TCRdb keeps only in-frame clones here, not all; method: immunoSEQ multiplex PCR. D and trimming come from the DNA, and the V and J calls and clone size come from that table. The sample includes roughly 260,000 clones, 91% of them seen just once. The specimen was peripheral blood. The source of this sequence is a person aged 18-30 years with COVID-19, enrolled during active disease. The chain has TRBV7-9 and TRBJ2-1; D is unresolved. The CDR3 DNA follows: TGTGCCAGCAGCTCCGATCTATACAATGAGCAGTTCTTC. It is translated as CASSSDLYNEQFF. Full variable domain (missing parts from reference TRBV7-9 and TRBJ2-1): DTGVSQNPRHKITKRGQNVTFRCDPISEHNRLYWYRQTLGQGPEFLTYFQNEAQLEKSRLLSDRFSAERPKGSFSTLEIQRTEQGDSAMYLCASSSDLYNEQFFGPGTRLTVL.